The 18 T cell receptor beta chains presented below share a single source sample, sequenced in a study of blood T cell repertoires in COVID-19. This table comes from immunoSEQ multiplex PCR, and its TCRdb copy is limited to in-frame clones, with some not included. The table has over 100,000 clones, around 80% seen once. The specimen sequenced was peripheral blood. The receptors come from a man aged 55 to 70 with active or convalescent COVID-19.

The chain recombines TRBV3-1 (or the pseudogene TRBV3-2) with TRBJ1-1; the D is unclear. V dropped 2 bases and J dropped 6 bases, with 10 bases sitting between them. The CDR3 runs 13 residues. Germline V gene lookup returns CDR1 LGHDT and CDR2 YNNKEL (reference sequence). The CDR3 coding sequence is TGTGCCAGCAGCCAAACAGCCGGGGCTGAAGCTTTCTTT. Translated: CASSQTAGAEAFF.

The chain uses TRBV2 and TRBJ2-1; 9 bases line up with TRBD2. There are 15 residues in the CDR3. V shed 5 bases, J shed 8 bases, and the junction held 10 bases outside the gene matches. Germline-derived CDR1 and CDR2 are SNHLY and FYNNEI. The CDR3 loop is CASSRLAVGGDEQFF. The CDR3 nucleotides read TGTGCCAGCAGTCGACTAGCGGTGGGTGGCGATGAGCAGTTCTTC.

The genes are TRBV7-2 and TRBJ2-1; no reliable D call. V shed 5 bases and J shed 3 bases, with 8 bases lying between them. Looked up from germline, CDR1 is SGHTA and CDR2 is FQGNSA. This CDR3 contains 13 residues. This CDR3 is CASSDSRYNEQFF. CDR3 bases: TGTGCCAGCAGCGACTCTCGCTACAATGAGCAGTTCTTC.

V gene TRBV24-1 combines with J gene TRBJ2-6; perhaps TRBD2 as D (7 bases). Germline CDR1 and CDR2: KGHDR and SFDVKD. The CDR3 totals 15 residues. V shed 7 bases and J shed 2 bases, with 11 bases lying between them. The chain's CDR3 is CATSSGGAGANVLTF. The CDR3 nucleotides are TGTGCCACCAGCTCGGGGGGCGCTGGGGCCAACGTCCTGACTTTC.

V and J are TRBV27 and TRBJ2-1; D possibly corresponds to TRBD2 (6 bases). Trimming cost V 2 bases and J 2 bases, with 13 bases left between them. CDR3 length: 16 amino acids. Germline V CDR1 and CDR2: MNHEY, SMNVEV (reference sequence). The DNA for the CDR3 is TGTGCCAGCAGTTTAGGGGGACTTCCTCCCTACAATGAGCAGTTCTTC. Protein sequence: CASSLGGLPPYNEQFF.

This chain connects TRBV19 to TRBJ2-5; maybe TRBD1 (6 bases). This CDR3 contains 15 residues. The V and J ends lost 6 bases and 6 bases respectively, with 20 bases between them. Germline V gives CDR1 LNHDA, CDR2 SQIVND (reference sequence). CDR3 DNA sequence: TGTGCCAGTAGCAGAACAGGGTATGACGGACAGACCCAGTACTTC. Its protein is CASSRTGYDGQTQYF.

This clone was counted a single time. This rearrangement joins TRBV11-2 to TRBJ1-3, with unresolved D. The CDR3 runs to 15 residues. In germline, CDR1 is SGHAT, CDR2 FQNNGV. Deletions cut 5 bases from V and 0 bases from J, with 11 bases between. The CDR3 nucleotides read TGTGCCAGCAGCCTAGGACTGCTCTCTGGAAACACCATATATTTT. Translating gives CASSLGLLSGNTIYF.

This clone was counted between two and nine times. This chain uses TRBV19 with TRBJ2-1; perhaps TRBD2 as D (6 bases). Trimming removed 0 bases at V and 1 base at J, with 7 bases between. The CDR3 length is 15 residues. From germline, CDR1 is LNHDA and CDR2 SQIVND (reference sequence). This CDR3 reads CASSIEEGSYNEQFF. The CDR3 DNA reads as TGTGCCAGTAGTATAGAGGAGGGTTCCTACAATGAGCAGTTCTTC.

The rearrangement links TRBV27 to TRBJ1-2, with D tentatively TRBD1 (6 bases). Germline loops: CDR1 MNHEY, CDR2 SMNVEV (reference sequence). CDR3 length: 13 residues. Trimming removed 6 bases from V and 3 bases from J, with 11 bases in between. The DNA of the CDR3 is TGTGCCAGCAGAGGACAGTTGGACTATGGCTACACCTTC. Its translation is CASRGQLDYGYTF.

This chain connects TRBV10-3 to TRBJ1-1; maybe TRBD1 (6 bases). The CDR3 sequence is 14 residues long. V was pared by 8 bases and J by 10 bases, with 23 bases between. The germline CDR1 and CDR2 sequences are ENHRY and SYGVKD. The DNA for the CDR3 is TGTGCCATCGGGCAACAGGGAGCAGTGCCCGTAGCTTTCTTT. Its protein product is CAIGQQGAVPVAFF.

The chain recombines TRBV5-1 with TRBJ2-4, with TRBD2 matching over 8 bases. The V and J ends lost 5 bases and 1 base, in that order; junction bases with no gene match: 8. There are 16 residues in the CDR3. Germline loops: CDR1 SGHRS, CDR2 YFSETQ. CDR3 loop: CASRTNSGVAKNIQYF. CDR3 nucleotides: TGCGCCAGCAGGACTAATAGCGGGGTGGCCAAAAACATTCAGTACTTC.

This clone appeared once. The chain employs TRBV2 and TRBJ1-1, with D possibly matching TRBD1 (6 bases). V was clipped by 4 bases and J by 5 bases, with 14 bases between them. This CDR3 is built from 14 residues. In germline, CDR1 is SNHLY, CDR2 FYNNEI. CDR3 in amino acids: CASSVGGGGTEAFF. The CDR3 coding sequence is TGTGCCAGCAGTGTTGGAGGGGGGGGAACTGAAGCTTTCTTT.

The chain recombines TRBV9 with TRBJ2-2, with 10 bases aligning to TRBD1. Germline trimming cut 4 bases from V and 1 base from J; bases unmatched to any gene: 7. The CDR3 length is 17 residues. CDR1 and CDR2 (germline): SGDLS, YYNGEE. The CDR3 reads CASSPGQGGVNTGELFF. The DNA of the CDR3 is TGTGCCAGCAGCCCCGGACAGGGGGGGGTGAACACCGGGGAGCTGTTTTTT. Combining the CDR3 with reference TRBV9 and TRBJ2-2 gives the whole variable domain DSGVTQTPKHLITATGQRVTLRCSPRSGDLSVYWYQQSLDQGLQFLIQYYNGEERAKGNILERFSAQQFPDLHSELNLSSLELGDSALYFCASSPGQGGVNTGELFFGEGSRLTVL.

V and J are TRBV2 and TRBJ2-5; D is perhaps TRBD2 (6 bases). Germline loops: CDR1 SNHLY, CDR2 FYNNEI. CDR3 size: 13 residues. The V gene lost 7 bases and the J gene lost 1 base, with 10 bases spanning the gap. The CDR3 protein is CASKRGLQETQYF. In nucleotides, the CDR3 is TGTGCCAGCAAGAGGGGACTCCAAGAGACCCAGTACTTC.

This chain uses TRBV6-6 with TRBJ2-1, with 9 bases aligning to TRBD2. Germline V CDR1 and CDR2: MNHNY, SVGAGI (reference sequence). This CDR3 comprises 14 residues. The ends lost 3 bases at V and 8 bases at J; junction bases unmatched: 5. CDR3 in amino acids: CASSYGSGSDEQFF. Here the CDR3 DNA reads TGTGCCAGCAGTTATGGTAGCGGGAGCGATGAGCAGTTCTTC.

This clone was seen a single time. This chain connects TRBV29-1 to TRBJ2-7; TRBD2 aligns across 8 bases. Germline values: CDR1 SQVTM, CDR2 ANQGSEA. CDR3 length equals 14 residues. With 4 bases clipped from V and 6 bases from J, the junction kept 11 bases outside the gene matches. The CDR3 nucleotides read TGCAGCGTTGGCTACAGAGCGGGAGTGGCCGAGCAGTACTTC. As protein: CSVGYRAGVAEQYF.

This clone was counted between two and nine times. The rearrangement links TRBV7-2 to TRBJ2-1, with TRBD1 identical over 7 bases. The germline V gene encodes CDR1 SGHTA and CDR2 FQGNSA. V lost 5 bases and J lost 6; bases outside the gene matches: 10. The CDR3 has 15 residues. CDR3 bases: TGTGCCAGCAGCGCGGCAGGGGGATTGGGCAATGAGCAGTTCTTC. It codes for CASSAAGGLGNEQFF.

This chain joins TRBV10-2 and TRBJ2-7, with TRBD2 matching over 7 bases. J gave up 4 bases and V 8 bases, and 11 bases lay outside the gene matches. This CDR3 is 14 amino acids long. Germline CDR1 WSHSY, CDR2 SAAADI. The CDR3 sequence is CASLGAGDGYEQYF. CDR3 nucleotide sequence: TGCGCCAGCCTTGGGGCGGGAGATGGGTACGAGCAGTACTTC.